In this sample, the clone carrying this TCR beta chain turned up many times. The antigen is not known. This specimen comes from a study of early T cells in non-severe SARS-CoV-2 infection. Overall study context: Alpha and beta chains were unpaired, from unsorted whole-blood bulk RNA. Study outcomes and limitations: In VDJdb matching, anti-spike CD8 responses were favored while private and CD4 specificities went missing.

This CDR3 has 14 amino acids. The germline V and J ends were trimmed by 0 bases and 5 bases, with 8 bases remaining between them. TCRdb processed the 5' RACE reads anew with MiXCR; each CDR3 protein has one entry. The sample records nearly 60,000 distinct CDR3 sequences, approximately 11% being singletons. The chain links TRBV12-3 or TRBV12-4 to TRBJ1-5; possibly TRBD1 for D (5 bases). This TCR was recovered from an adult who was a healthcare worker with PCR-confirmed SARS-CoV-2 infection or an uninfected control (not recorded which). The sample was whole blood. The CDR3 bases are TGTGCCAGCAGTTTAGCGGGACCCCATCAGCCCCAGCATTTT. This gives the protein CASSLAGPHQPQHF.